A selection of T cell receptor beta chains follows, all from one sample in a study of T cells after somatic rescue of genetic block. The data were produced by immunoSEQ multiplex PCR, yet TCRdb's version contains in-frame clones alone and is incomplete. This table has more than 70,000 clones, about nine tenths appearing once. The sample comprised peripheral blood mononuclear cells (PBMCs). The origin of the receptors is a woman between 18 and 29 years old. Both conserved end residues are part of each CDR3. Fields, in order: J gene, V gene, CDR3 protein.

J: TRBJ1-1
V: TRBV6-5
CDR3: CASSYSRGDTEAFF

J: TRBJ2-1
V: TRBV25-1
CDR3: CASSGELAGGSNEQFF

J: TRBJ2-4
V: TRBV19
CDR3: CASTSRKAGGHQNIQYF

J: TRBJ2-6
V: TRBV6-4
CDR3: CASSDGTGANVLTF

J: TRBJ1-5
V: TRBV7-8
CDR3: CASSTRLGDRAFYSNQPQHF

J: TRBJ2-1
V: TRBV2
CDR3: CASSGTGEAWNEQFF

J: TRBJ1-5
V: TRBV10-3
CDR3: CAISDGRIERNQPQHF

J: TRBJ1-2
V: TRBV28
CDR3: CASSSRQGNYGYTF

J: TRBJ2-7
V: TRBV27
CDR3: CASNQRAGSSYEQYF

J: TRBJ2-7
V: TRBV5-1
CDR3: CASSPASGRGAYEQYF

J: TRBJ2-5
V: TRBV7-8
CDR3: CASSRIGETQYF

J: TRBJ2-7
V: TRBV6-5
CDR3: CASSRGAGTPYEQYF

J: TRBJ1-1
V: TRBV27
CDR3: CASSLSWGRPEAFF

J: TRBJ1-1
V: TRBV6-5
CDR3: CASSYGQGGTEAFF

J: TRBJ1-1
V: TRBV9
CDR3: CTSSVGTGGTEAFF

J: TRBJ2-1
V: TRBV4-3
CDR3: CASSQGLAGGQGEQFF

J: TRBJ2-2
V: TRBV5-1
CDR3: CASSLGQGANTGELFF

J: TRBJ2-1
V: TRBV12-5
CDR3: CASVTGGANSNEQFF

J: TRBJ2-1
V: TRBV5-6
CDR3: CASSGRVNEQFF

J: TRBJ1-3
V: TRBV12-5
CDR3: CASGVGSGNTIYF

J: TRBJ1-2
V: TRBV19
CDR3: CASSIGGPFNYGYTF

J: TRBJ1-2
V: TRBV6-1
CDR3: CATVGPPRRAYGYTF

J: TRBJ1-1
V: TRBV13
CDR3: CASRTQGGTEAFF

J: TRBJ2-5
V: TRBV5-1
CDR3: CASSRIYQETQYF

J: TRBJ1-5
V: TRBV28
CDR3: CASRPGTQPQHF

J: TRBJ2-7
V: TRBV5-1
CDR3: CASSYRGGNYEQYF

J: TRBJ2-3
V: TRBV7-9
CDR3: CASSPSGSSDTQYF

J: TRBJ2-7
V: TRBV21-1
CDR3: CASSKDRTGHYEQYF

J: TRBJ1-5
V: TRBV15
CDR3: CATSRLHPGGLWSNQPQHF

J: TRBJ2-3
V: TRBV4-2
CDR3: CASSQDSTSGADTQYF

J: TRBJ1-3
V: TRBV5-1
CDR3: CASSLGSQRISGNTIYF

J: TRBJ1-1
V: TRBV21-1
CDR3: CASTLQGLNTEAFF

J: TRBJ2-2
V: TRBV19
CDR3: CASSHSGLGGELFF

J: TRBJ1-1
V: TRBV5-1
CDR3: CASRFEQGMNTEAFF

J: TRBJ2-1
V: TRBV5-4
CDR3: CASSLAASGEQFF

J: TRBJ2-7
V: TRBV2
CDR3: CASRRGGTDPYEQYF

J: TRBJ2-1
V: TRBV28
CDR3: CASSRLAGGGDEQFF

J: TRBJ1-2
V: TRBV7-8
CDR3: CASSFPDRVNYGYTF

J: TRBJ1-3
V: TRBV25-1
CDR3: CASSEFGSSGNTIYF

J: TRBJ1-1
V: TRBV19
CDR3: CASSAYRGGMNTEAFF

J: TRBJ2-5
V: TRBV18
CDR3: CASSPGQKETQYF

J: TRBJ2-7
V: TRBV5-5
CDR3: CASAPGRLSNYEQYF

J: TRBJ2-3
V: TRBV5-1
CDR3: CASSLGHSYTDTQYF

J: TRBJ2-3
V: TRBV29-1
CDR3: CSVGLAGGPDTQYF

J: TRBJ1-4
V: TRBV5-1
CDR3: CASSLVSVTNEKLFF

J: TRBJ2-2
V: TRBV5-4
CDR3: CASSSWKAEFTGELFF

J: TRBJ1-2
V: TRBV5-6
CDR3: CASRRTALSPLGGYTF

J: TRBJ1-1
V: TRBV9
CDR3: CASGVVNTEAFF

J: TRBJ2-1
V: TRBV4-3
CDR3: CASSQHSTSGTYNEQFF

J: TRBJ1-1
V: TRBV11-2
CDR3: CASTKLSGSEAFF

J: TRBJ2-2
V: TRBV11-3
CDR3: CASSPTSVGNTGELFF

J: TRBJ1-2
V: TRBV6-6
CDR3: CASSPRTGYSNYGYTF

J: TRBJ2-2
V: TRBV6-4
CDR3: CASSDGTSGRDTGELFF

J: TRBJ2-7
V: TRBV11-3
CDR3: CASSFPLGPNEQYF

J: TRBJ1-4
V: TRBV29-1
CDR3: CSVGGPRPSEKLFF

J: TRBJ2-1
V: TRBV27
CDR3: CASSLLVAGPSSYNEQFF

J: TRBJ2-7
V: TRBV30
CDR3: CAWSGLAGVSFSDEQYF